This T cell receptor beta chain was recorded in a study of identical twins. This clonotype occurred a few times. Its antigen is not known. Overall study results and limits: In drawing conclusions, the study used cross-sectional statistical analysis and did not follow the same donors.

The CDR3 length is 16 residues. V lost 4 bases and J lost 1, with 15 bases in between. Germline values: CDR1 MNHEY, CDR2 SVGEGT. TCRdb reprocessed the 5' RACE reads with MiXCR, giving one entry per CDR3 protein. Of some 1,700,000 distinct CDR3 sequences in the sample, under 35% were seen once. The rearrangement joins TRBV6-2 or TRBV6-3 to TRBJ2-3; weak D call: TRBD1 (5 bases). This TCR was sampled from a newborn girl in good health. Sequencing was done on a sample of cord blood. CDR3 sequence: CASSSPATEGTDTQYF. CDR3 sequence (DNA): TGTGCCAGCAGTTCCCCCGCGACAGAGGGCACAGATACGCAGTATTTT.